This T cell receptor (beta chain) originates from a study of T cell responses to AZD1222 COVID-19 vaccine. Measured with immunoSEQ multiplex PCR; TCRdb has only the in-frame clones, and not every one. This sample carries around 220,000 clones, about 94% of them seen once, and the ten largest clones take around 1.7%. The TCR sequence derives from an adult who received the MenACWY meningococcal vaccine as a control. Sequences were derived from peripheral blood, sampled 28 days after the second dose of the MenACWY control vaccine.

CDR3 residues: CASSLGQGALTQPQHF. In nucleotides, the CDR3 is TGTGCCAGCAGCTTGGGACAGGGGGCTCTAACTCAGCCCCAGCATTTT. V is TRBV7-8 and J is TRBJ1-5; 12 bases line up with TRBD1. The V and J ends lost 3 bases and 6 bases, in that order; junction bases with no gene match: 6. Germline V gene data show CDR1 as SGHVS and CDR2 as FQNEAQ. The CDR3 spans 16 residues.